Sequencing of this TCR beta chain was carried out in a study of blood T cell repertoires in COVID-19. Study-wide context: Samples came from the United States, Italy and Spain, spanning acute and convalescent COVID-19. Sample material is recorded as cDNA or gDNA derived from T cells, B-cell-depleted T cells, or PBMCs.

As handled by the study authors: Amplified reference gene primers provided the basis for estimating nucleated cell counts. Method: immunoSEQ multiplex PCR; TCRdb's copy keeps in-frame clones and lacks some. The D gene and trimming were derived from the DNA, and the V and J assignments and clone size from that table. There are tens of thousands of clones in the sample; over 80% occur only once, and approximately 12% lies in the top ten. V was pared by 1 base and J by 7 bases, with 19 bases between. The germline V gene has CDR1 MGHRA and CDR2 YSYEKL. The length of the CDR3 is 17 residues. V is TRBV4-1 and J is TRBJ2-2; possibly TRBD2 for D (6 bases). Source material: peripheral blood. The receptor comes from an elderly man with acute or convalescent COVID-19. The CDR3, as DNA: TGCGCCAGCAGCCAAGGACTACATAGCGGTAGGGGCGGGGAGCTGTTTTTT. Encoded protein: CASSQGLHSGRGGELFF.